The entry below gives a single T cell receptor beta chain sequence along with its context. What antigen it recognizes has not been identified. Base qualities were left out, and no much larger clone turns up one base away. To prepare the library, PCR was applied. The reads were generated on an Illumina HiSeq 2500. Molecular barcoding was employed in the preparation of TCR libraries, with unique molecular identifiers being used to normalize TCRbeta repertoire quantification. In-frame beta chains were kept once TCRdb had trimmed the public reads at Q25 with fastp and called clones with MiXCR. Each record represents a unique CDR3 protein, reported with the most common genes and DNA among its rows. The sample yields 500,000 to 650,000 distinct CDR3 sequences; 10% to 15% were counted once. The ten largest clones take up around 2% of the sample. The data were obtained in a study of T-cell reconstitution after alpha-beta-depleted transplantation in children (dated by TCRdb to the mid-2010s). Background on the whole study: Using TCR repertoire profiling, the study followed T-cell immune reconstitution in a quantitative way in children after TCRalphabeta/CD19-depleted allogeneic hematopoietic cell transplantation.

In the paper's terms, the treatment or condition label means: allogeneic hematopoietic cell transplantation with graft depleted of TCRalphabeta T cells and CD19 B cells. TCRalphabeta/CD19-depleted allogeneic hematopoietic cell grafts were given to the transplant recipients, all of whom were children. Here is what the overall study found, with its caveats: In some patients, high TCRbeta diversity at day 60 was attributed to recipient T cells and intrathymic progenitors that had survived conditioning. The apparently early recovery of alphabetaT-cell counts about two months after transplant reportedly depended on only several hundred rapidly expanded clones that came from non-depleted graft cells. Over subsequent months, a decline in hyperexpanded clone frequencies was noted, and after one year, T-cell counts and TCRbeta diversity were mostly ascribed to newly produced T cells.

Including cysteine and phenylalanine, the CDR3 has 15 amino acids. The read is trimmed to its CDR3 DNA, 45 bases read in frame from base 1. Trimming takes 7 bases off V and 1 base off J; junction bases not matched to a gene: 6. CDR1 and CDR2 were assigned from the germline V gene as MDHEN and SYDVKM. This TCR derives from a male patient aged 5 to 17 who had a stem cell transplant for acute myeloid leukemia, so the T cells may come from the graft donor. Material: PBMCs, mostly from graft donor cells, obtained 360 days after TCRalphabeta/CD19-depleted stem cell transplant. In this chain, TRBV28 is recombined with TRBJ2-7; 11 bases in between match TRBD2. The CDR3 here reads CASTPRLAGSYEQYF. Read as DNA, the sequence is TGTGCCAGCACCCCGCGACTAGCGGGATCCTACGAGCAGTACTTC. Outside the CDR3, residues come from the reference TRBV28 and TRBJ2-7 proteins, so the full variable domain is: DVKVTQSSRYLVKRTGEKVFLECVQDMDHENMFWYRQDPGLGLRLIYFSYDVKMKEKGDIPEGYSVSREKKERFSLILESASTNQTSMYLCASTPRLAGSYEQYFGPGTRLTVT.